Listed below are T cell receptor beta chains from one sample, sequenced in a study of T cell clonotyping in hematopoietic cell transplantation. Profiling relied on immunoSEQ multiplex PCR, and the TCRdb table lists in-frame clones only, not all of them. The sample carries tens of thousands of clones, approximately 90% recorded once. Source: PBMCs, taken 100 days after allogeneic stem cell transplant. Receptor source: a female patient aged 45 to 65 who had an allogeneic stem cell transplant from a related donor, so the T cells may come from the graft donor. Some clones in this sample may be carry-over from other donors' samples. CDR3s include the opening cysteine and the closing phenylalanine or tryptophan. A D gene is named only where the DNA matches it firmly. Rows give clone size only sometimes, using once, few, many, or a class for an expanded clone.

j_gene: TRBJ2-7; v_gene: TRBV28; abundance: .; d_gene: TRBD2; CDR3aa: CASSLRRGSSYEQYF; CDR3nt: TGTGCCAGCAGTTTAAGGCGGGGGAGTAGCTACGAGCAGTACTTC
j_gene: TRBJ2-1; v_gene: TRBV6-1; abundance: .; d_gene: TRBD2; CDR3aa: CASRKAGGQNEQFF; CDR3nt: TGTGCCAGCAGAAAAGCGGGGGGGCAGAATGAGCAGTTCTTC
j_gene: TRBJ1-6; v_gene: TRBV19; abundance: .; d_gene: .; CDR3aa: CASSIGVLHNSPLHF; CDR3nt: TGTGCCAGTAGTATTGGGGTTTTACATAATTCACCCCTCCACTTT
j_gene: TRBJ2-1; v_gene: TRBV4-2; abundance: .; d_gene: TRBD2; CDR3aa: CASSQRRRTSRYNEQFF; CDR3nt: TGTGCCAGCAGCCAACGCCGGAGGACTAGTCGCTACAATGAGCAGTTCTTC
j_gene: TRBJ2-3; v_gene: TRBV30; abundance: .; d_gene: .; CDR3aa: CAWSDDTDTQYF; CDR3nt: TGTGCCTGGAGCGACGACACAGATACGCAGTATTTT
j_gene: TRBJ1-2; v_gene: TRBV20-1; abundance: .; d_gene: .; CDR3aa: CSASSGHGYTF; CDR3nt: TGCAGTGCTAGTTCGGGGCATGGCTACACCTTC
j_gene: TRBJ2-2; v_gene: TRBV18; abundance: once; d_gene: .; CDR3aa: CASSLDTTGMELFF; CDR3nt: TGTGCCAGCTCTCTAGACACCACTGGGATGGAGCTGTTTTTT
j_gene: TRBJ1-4; v_gene: TRBV10-3; abundance: .; d_gene: .; CDR3aa: CAISESTGAEKLFF; CDR3nt: TGTGCCATCAGTGAGTCGACTGGGGCGGAAAAACTGTTTTTT
j_gene: TRBJ2-5; v_gene: TRBV30; abundance: .; d_gene: TRBD1; CDR3aa: CAWSRGTGEETQYF; CDR3nt: TGTGCCTGGAGTAGAGGGACAGGCGAAGAGACCCAGTACTTC
j_gene: TRBJ1-1; v_gene: TRBV5-1; abundance: once; d_gene: .; CDR3aa: CASSLGLRIFAQAFF; CDR3nt: TGCGCCAGCAGCTTGGGCTTGAGGATCTTCGCCCAAGCTTTCTTT
j_gene: TRBJ1-1; v_gene: TRBV27; abundance: once; d_gene: .; CDR3aa: CASSYLGNTEAFF; CDR3nt: TGTGCCAGCAGTTACTTGGGAAACACTGAAGCTTTCTTT
j_gene: TRBJ2-1; v_gene: TRBV9; abundance: .; d_gene: .; CDR3aa: CASSRRDTQMFF; CDR3nt: TGTGCCAGCAGCCGAAGGGACACCCAAATGTTCTTC
j_gene: TRBJ2-3; v_gene: TRBV5-5; abundance: medium-sized; d_gene: TRBD1; CDR3aa: CASSSLGQGDSDTQYF; CDR3nt: TGTGCCAGCAGCTCACTGGGACAGGGGGATTCAGATACGCAGTATTTT
j_gene: TRBJ1-2; v_gene: TRBV5-1; abundance: .; d_gene: .; CDR3aa: CASSLNGGSAAFYGYTF; CDR3nt: TGCGCCAGCAGCTTGAACGGGGGGTCTGCGGCGTTCTATGGCTACACCTTC
j_gene: TRBJ2-2; v_gene: TRBV7-6; abundance: .; d_gene: .; CDR3aa: CASSLARGGGELFF; CDR3nt: TGTGCCAGCAGCTTAGCGCGGGGCGGCGGGGAGCTGTTTTTT
j_gene: TRBJ1-5; v_gene: TRBV27; abundance: .; d_gene: TRBD1; CDR3aa: CASSLGQGPNQPQHF; CDR3nt: TGTGCCAGCAGTTTGGGACAGGGCCCCAATCAGCCCCAGCATTTT
j_gene: TRBJ1-6; v_gene: TRBV10-3; abundance: .; d_gene: .; CDR3aa: CAISGQGNNSPLHF; CDR3nt: TGTGCCATCAGTGGCCAGGGAAATAATTCACCCCTCCACTTT
j_gene: TRBJ1-2; v_gene: TRBV7-2; abundance: .; d_gene: TRBD1; CDR3aa: CASSLSQGAHLGYTF; CDR3nt: TGTGCCAGCAGCTTAAGTCAGGGGGCGCATCTTGGCTACACCTTC
j_gene: TRBJ2-1; v_gene: TRBV6-6; abundance: .; d_gene: TRBD2; CDR3aa: CASSRRGEGIYNEQFF; CDR3nt: TGTGCCAGCAGCCGGCGGGGGGAAGGTATCTACAATGAGCAGTTCTTC
j_gene: TRBJ2-5; v_gene: TRBV4-3; abundance: .; d_gene: TRBD2; CDR3aa: CASSPGLDQETQYF; CDR3nt: TGCGCCAGCAGCCCGGGACTAGACCAAGAGACCCAGTACTTC
j_gene: TRBJ1-1; v_gene: TRBV18; abundance: .; d_gene: .; CDR3aa: CASSPSGAWAEAFF; CDR3nt: TGTGCCAGCTCACCTTCAGGGGCCTGGGCTGAAGCTTTCTTT
j_gene: TRBJ2-5; v_gene: TRBV7-6; abundance: .; d_gene: .; CDR3aa: CASSLGSRAGETQYF; CDR3nt: TGTGCCAGCAGCTTAGGGTCGAGGGCCGGGGAGACCCAGTACTTC
j_gene: TRBJ1-6; v_gene: TRBV30; abundance: .; d_gene: .; CDR3aa: CAWNEGTHNSPLHF; CDR3nt: TGTGCCTGGAATGAGGGTACCCATAATTCACCCCTCCACTTT
j_gene: TRBJ1-1; v_gene: TRBV7-9; abundance: once; d_gene: .; CDR3aa: CASSFSGGAFF; CDR3nt: TGTGCCAGCAGCTTTTCCGGGGGGGCTTTCTTT
j_gene: TRBJ1-4; v_gene: TRBV5-6; abundance: .; d_gene: .; CDR3aa: CASSFGGGPGEKLFF; CDR3nt: TGTGCCAGCAGCTTTGGGGGGGGCCCAGGGGAAAAACTGTTTTTT
j_gene: TRBJ1-1; v_gene: TRBV6-5; abundance: .; d_gene: .; CDR3aa: CASSSQVGIGAFF; CDR3nt: TGTGCCAGCAGTTCCCAAGTGGGGATCGGCGCTTTCTTT
j_gene: TRBJ1-6; v_gene: TRBV18; abundance: .; d_gene: TRBD1; CDR3aa: CASSPTGGISPLHF; CDR3nt: TGTGCCAGCTCACCGACAGGGGGGATATCACCCCTCCACTTT
j_gene: TRBJ1-2; v_gene: TRBV7-3; abundance: .; d_gene: .; CDR3aa: CASSLTGGFHGYTF; CDR3nt: TGTGCCAGCAGCTTAACAGGGGGATTTCATGGCTACACCTTC
j_gene: TRBJ2-1; v_gene: TRBV7-9; abundance: .; d_gene: .; CDR3aa: CASKANSNEQFF; CDR3nt: TGTGCCAGCAAGGCCAATAGCAATGAGCAGTTCTTC
j_gene: TRBJ2-1; v_gene: TRBV30; abundance: .; d_gene: TRBD1; CDR3aa: CAWTPAWTGSYNEQFF; CDR3nt: TGTGCCTGGACTCCCGCTTGGACAGGGTCCTACAATGAGCAGTTCTTC
j_gene: TRBJ2-1; v_gene: TRBV7-2; abundance: .; d_gene: TRBD2; CDR3aa: CASSSGLAGASKFF; CDR3nt: TGTGCCAGCAGCTCGGGACTAGCGGGGGCCTCAAAGTTCTTC
j_gene: TRBJ2-3; v_gene: TRBV27; abundance: few; d_gene: TRBD2; CDR3aa: CASSQGLAGLTDTQYF; CDR3nt: TGTGCCAGCAGCCAGGGACTAGCGGGGCTCACAGATACGCAGTATTTT
j_gene: TRBJ1-2; v_gene: TRBV5-4; abundance: few; d_gene: .; CDR3aa: CASSSRGRGNYGYTF; CDR3nt: TGTGCCAGCAGCTCCCGGGGCCGGGGGAACTATGGCTACACCTTC
j_gene: TRBJ2-1; v_gene: TRBV5-1; abundance: .; d_gene: TRBD2; CDR3aa: CASSGGGGDNEQFF; CDR3nt: TGCGCCAGCAGCGGGGGGGGAGGGGACAATGAGCAGTTCTTC
j_gene: TRBJ2-1; v_gene: TRBV5-4; abundance: .; d_gene: TRBD1; CDR3aa: CASSLYRTGDNNEQFF; CDR3nt: TGTGCCAGCAGCTTGTACCGTACAGGGGACAACAATGAGCAGTTCTTC
j_gene: TRBJ2-5; v_gene: TRBV11-2; abundance: .; d_gene: .; CDR3aa: CASSPSEGIQETQYF; CDR3nt: TGTGCCAGCAGCCCCTCGGAGGGGATCCAAGAGACCCAGTACTTC
j_gene: TRBJ1-5; v_gene: TRBV2; abundance: .; d_gene: .; CDR3aa: CASSHPQPQHF; CDR3nt: TGTGCCAGCAGCCATCCTCAGCCCCAGCATTTT
j_gene: TRBJ1-2; v_gene: TRBV29-1; abundance: once; d_gene: .; CDR3aa: CSVGFPEDGYTF; CDR3nt: TGCAGCGTTGGGTTCCCTGAGGATGGCTACACCTTC
j_gene: TRBJ1-1; v_gene: TRBV29-1; abundance: .; d_gene: .; CDR3aa: CSVGREVNTEAFF; CDR3nt: TGCAGCGTTGGGAGGGAAGTGAACACTGAAGCTTTCTTT
j_gene: TRBJ1-1; v_gene: TRBV6-5; abundance: .; d_gene: .; CDR3aa: CASGRGVSNTEAFF; CDR3nt: TGTGCCAGTGGGAGAGGGGTTTCGAACACTGAAGCTTTCTTT
j_gene: TRBJ2-5; v_gene: TRBV21-1; abundance: .; d_gene: .; CDR3aa: CASSKAVLTAGVGETQYF; CDR3nt: TGTGCCAGCAGCAAAGCGGTTTTGACGGCGGGGGTAGGAGAGACCCAGTACTTC
j_gene: TRBJ2-3; v_gene: TRBV10-1; abundance: .; d_gene: .; CDR3aa: CASSEGLYTDTQYF; CDR3nt: TGCGCCAGCAGTGAAGGCCTCTACACAGATACGCAGTATTTT